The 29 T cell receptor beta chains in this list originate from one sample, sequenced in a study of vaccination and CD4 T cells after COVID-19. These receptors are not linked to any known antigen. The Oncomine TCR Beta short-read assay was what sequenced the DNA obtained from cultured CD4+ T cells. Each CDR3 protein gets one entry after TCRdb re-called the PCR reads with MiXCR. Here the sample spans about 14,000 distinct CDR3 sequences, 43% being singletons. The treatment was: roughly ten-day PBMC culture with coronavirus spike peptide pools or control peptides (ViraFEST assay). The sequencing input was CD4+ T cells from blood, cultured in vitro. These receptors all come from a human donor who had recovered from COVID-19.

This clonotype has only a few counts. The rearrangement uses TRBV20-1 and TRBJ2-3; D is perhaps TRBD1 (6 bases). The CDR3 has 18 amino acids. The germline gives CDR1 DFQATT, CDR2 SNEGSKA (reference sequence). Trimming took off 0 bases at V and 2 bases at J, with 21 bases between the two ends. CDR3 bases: TGCAGTGCTAGAGACGTGTCGGCAGGGGTCTTAATCACAGATACGCAGTATTTT. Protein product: CSARDVSAGVLITDTQYF.

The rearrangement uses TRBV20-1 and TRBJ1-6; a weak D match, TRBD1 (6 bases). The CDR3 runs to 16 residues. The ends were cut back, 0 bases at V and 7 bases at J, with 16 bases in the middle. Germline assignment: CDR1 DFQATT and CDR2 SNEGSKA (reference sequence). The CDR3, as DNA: TGCAGTGCTAGAGATCGAGGGGGGGTCGGCAATTCACCCCTCCACTTT. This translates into CSARDRGGVGNSPLHF.

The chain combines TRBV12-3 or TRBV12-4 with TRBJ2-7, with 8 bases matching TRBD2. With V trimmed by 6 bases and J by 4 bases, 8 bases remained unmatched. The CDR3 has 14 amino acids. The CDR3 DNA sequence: TGTGCCAGCAGCCCCAGCGGGGGACCTTACGAGCAGTACTTC. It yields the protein CASSPSGGPYEQYF.

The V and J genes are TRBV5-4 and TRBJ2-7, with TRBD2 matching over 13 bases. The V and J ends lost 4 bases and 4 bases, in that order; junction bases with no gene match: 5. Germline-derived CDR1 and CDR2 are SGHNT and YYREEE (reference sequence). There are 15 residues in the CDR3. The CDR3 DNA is TGTGCCAGCAGCCAAGGGACTAGCGGGGCTTACGAGCAGTACTTC. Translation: CASSQGTSGAYEQYF.

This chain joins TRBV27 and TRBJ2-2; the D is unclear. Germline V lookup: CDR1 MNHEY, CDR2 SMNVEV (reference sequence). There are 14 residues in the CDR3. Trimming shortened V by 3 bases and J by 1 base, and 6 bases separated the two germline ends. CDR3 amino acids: CASSLSRNTGELFF. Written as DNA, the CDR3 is TGTGCCAGCAGTTTGTCGCGGAACACCGGGGAGCTGTTTTTT.

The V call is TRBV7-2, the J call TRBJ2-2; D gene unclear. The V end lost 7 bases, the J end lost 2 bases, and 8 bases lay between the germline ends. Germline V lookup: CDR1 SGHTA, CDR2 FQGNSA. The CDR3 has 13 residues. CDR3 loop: CASTRSNTGELFF. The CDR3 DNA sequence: TGTGCCAGCACCCGTAGCAACACCGGGGAGCTGTTTTTT.

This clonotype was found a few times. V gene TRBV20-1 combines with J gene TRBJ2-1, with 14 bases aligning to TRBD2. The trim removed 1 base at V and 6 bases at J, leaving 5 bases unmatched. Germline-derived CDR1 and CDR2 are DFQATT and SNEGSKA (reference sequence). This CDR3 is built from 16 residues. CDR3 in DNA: TGCAGTGCTAGAGGTGGGACTAGCGGGGGTCTCAATGAGCAGTTCTTC. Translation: CSARGGTSGGLNEQFF.

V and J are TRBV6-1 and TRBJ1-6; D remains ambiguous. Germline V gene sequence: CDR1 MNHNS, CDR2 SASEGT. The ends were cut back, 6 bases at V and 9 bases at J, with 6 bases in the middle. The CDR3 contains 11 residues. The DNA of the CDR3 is TGTGCCAGCAGGGATCTTTCACCCCTCCACTTT. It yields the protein CASRDLSPLHF.

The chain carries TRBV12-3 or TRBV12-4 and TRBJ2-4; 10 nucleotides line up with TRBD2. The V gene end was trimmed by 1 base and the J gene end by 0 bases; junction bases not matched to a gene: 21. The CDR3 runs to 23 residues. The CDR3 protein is CASSLEIAGGPTDDKLAKNIQYF. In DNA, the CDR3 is TGTGCCAGCAGTTTAGAAATAGCGGGGGGACCCACCGATGACAAACTAGCCAAAAACATTCAGTACTTC.

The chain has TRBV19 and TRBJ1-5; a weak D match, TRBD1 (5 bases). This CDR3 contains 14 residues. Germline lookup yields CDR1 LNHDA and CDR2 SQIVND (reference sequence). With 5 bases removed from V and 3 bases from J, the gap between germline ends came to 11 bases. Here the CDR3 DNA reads TGTGCCAGTAGTTGGAGGGGTTTCAATCAGCCCCAGCATTTT. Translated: CASSWRGFNQPQHF.

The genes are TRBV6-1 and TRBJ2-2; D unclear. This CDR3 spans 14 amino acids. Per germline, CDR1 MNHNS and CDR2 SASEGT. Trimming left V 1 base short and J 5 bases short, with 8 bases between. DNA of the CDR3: TGTGCCAGCAGTGAAGTCCTGGGGACCGGGGAGCTGTTTTTT. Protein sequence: CASSEVLGTGELFF.

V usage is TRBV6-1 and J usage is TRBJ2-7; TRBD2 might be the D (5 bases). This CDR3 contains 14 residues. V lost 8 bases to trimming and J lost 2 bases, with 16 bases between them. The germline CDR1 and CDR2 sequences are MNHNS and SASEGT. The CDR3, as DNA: TGTGCCAGCGCGTCTCAACGGGGTGCCTACGAGCAGTACTTC. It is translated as CASASQRGAYEQYF.

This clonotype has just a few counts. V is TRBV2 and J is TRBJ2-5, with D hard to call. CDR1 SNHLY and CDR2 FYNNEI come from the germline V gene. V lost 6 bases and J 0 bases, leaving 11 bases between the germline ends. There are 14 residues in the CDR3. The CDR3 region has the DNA TGTGCCAGCAGGGCTAGGAGTTACCAAGAGACCCAGTACTTC. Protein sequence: CASRARSYQETQYF.

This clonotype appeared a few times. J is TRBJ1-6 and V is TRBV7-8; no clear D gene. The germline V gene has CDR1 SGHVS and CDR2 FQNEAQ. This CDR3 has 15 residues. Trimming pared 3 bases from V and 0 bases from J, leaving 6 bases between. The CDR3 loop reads CASSFESSYNSPLHF. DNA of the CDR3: TGTGCCAGCAGCTTTGAAAGCTCCTATAATTCACCCCTCCACTTT.

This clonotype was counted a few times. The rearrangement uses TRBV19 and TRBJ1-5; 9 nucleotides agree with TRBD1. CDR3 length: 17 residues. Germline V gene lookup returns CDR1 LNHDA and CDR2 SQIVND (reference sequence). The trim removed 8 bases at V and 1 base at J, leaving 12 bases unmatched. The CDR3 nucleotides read TGTGCCAGTGGGGACAGGGAAGGAGATATCAGCAATCAGCCCCAGCATTTT. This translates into CASGDREGDISNQPQHF.

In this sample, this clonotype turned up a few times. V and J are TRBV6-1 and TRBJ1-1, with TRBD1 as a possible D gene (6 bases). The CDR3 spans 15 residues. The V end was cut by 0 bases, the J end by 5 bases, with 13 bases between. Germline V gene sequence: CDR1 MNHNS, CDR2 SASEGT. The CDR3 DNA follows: TGTGCCAGCAGTGAAGCGACGACAGGCGGTACTGAAGCTTTCTTT. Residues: CASSEATTGGTEAFF.

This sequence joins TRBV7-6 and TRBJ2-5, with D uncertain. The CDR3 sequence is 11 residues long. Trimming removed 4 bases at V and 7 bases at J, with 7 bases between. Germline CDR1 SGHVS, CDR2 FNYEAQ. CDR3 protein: CASSSEGTQYF. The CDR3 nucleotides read TGTGCCAGCAGCTCCGAAGGGACCCAGTACTTC.

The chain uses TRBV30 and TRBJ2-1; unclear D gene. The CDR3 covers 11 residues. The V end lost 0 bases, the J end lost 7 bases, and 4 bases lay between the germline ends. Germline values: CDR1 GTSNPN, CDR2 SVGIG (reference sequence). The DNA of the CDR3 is TGTGCCTGGAGTGTACTAAATGAGCAGTTCTTC. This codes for CAWSVLNEQFF.

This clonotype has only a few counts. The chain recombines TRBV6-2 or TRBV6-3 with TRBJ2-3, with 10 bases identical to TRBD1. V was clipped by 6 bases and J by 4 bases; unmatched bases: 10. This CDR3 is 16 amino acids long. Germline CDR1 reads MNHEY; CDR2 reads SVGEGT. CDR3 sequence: CASSPWRGQGSDTQYF. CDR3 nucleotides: TGTGCCAGCAGCCCATGGAGGGGACAGGGGTCAGATACGCAGTATTTT.

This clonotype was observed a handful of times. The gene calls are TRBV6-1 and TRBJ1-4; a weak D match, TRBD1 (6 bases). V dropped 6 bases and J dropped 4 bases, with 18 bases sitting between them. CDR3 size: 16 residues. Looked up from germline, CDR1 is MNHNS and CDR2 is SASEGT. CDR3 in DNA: TGTGCCAGCAGACCGGCAGGGGCCCTCGGTAATGAAAAACTGTTTTTT. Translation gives CASRPAGALGNEKLFF.

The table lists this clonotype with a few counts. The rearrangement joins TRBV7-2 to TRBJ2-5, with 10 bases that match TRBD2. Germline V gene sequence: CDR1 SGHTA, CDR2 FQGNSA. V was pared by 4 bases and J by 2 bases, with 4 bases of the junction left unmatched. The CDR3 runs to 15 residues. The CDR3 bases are TGTGCCAGCAGCTCAGCGGGGGGGCCACAAGAGACCCAGTACTTC. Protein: CASSSAGGPQETQYF.

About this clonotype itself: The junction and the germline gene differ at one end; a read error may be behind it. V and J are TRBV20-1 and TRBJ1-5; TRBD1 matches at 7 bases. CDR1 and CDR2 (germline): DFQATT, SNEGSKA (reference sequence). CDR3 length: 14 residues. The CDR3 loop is CSARDRAGDQPQHF. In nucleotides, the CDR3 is TGCAGTGCCAGAGACAGGGCAGGCGATCAGCCCCAGCATTTT.

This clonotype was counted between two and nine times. The CDR3 region is CASSPIGGGYGYTF. The CDR3 DNA follows: TGTGCCAGCAGTCCAATAGGGGGGGGCTATGGCTACACCTTC. This rearrangement joins TRBV6-1 to TRBJ1-2; D might be TRBD1 (6 bases). This CDR3 is built from 14 residues. V lost 5 bases, J lost 4 bases, and 14 bases lay in between. Per the germline V gene, CDR1 is MNHNS and CDR2 is SASEGT.

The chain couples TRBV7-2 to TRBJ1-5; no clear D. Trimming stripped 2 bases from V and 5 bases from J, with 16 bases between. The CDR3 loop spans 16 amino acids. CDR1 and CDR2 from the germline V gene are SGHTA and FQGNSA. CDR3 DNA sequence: TGTGCCAGCAGCTTATCGGCCACTCAAAGTTATCAGCCCCAGCATTTT. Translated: CASSLSATQSYQPQHF.

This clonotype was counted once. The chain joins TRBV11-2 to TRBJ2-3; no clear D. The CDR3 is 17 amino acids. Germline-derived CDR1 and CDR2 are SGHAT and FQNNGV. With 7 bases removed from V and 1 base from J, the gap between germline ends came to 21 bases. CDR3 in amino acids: CASTTRLMPRGTDTQYF. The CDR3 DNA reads TGTGCCAGCACAACCCGACTGATGCCTAGGGGCACAGATACGCAGTATTTT.

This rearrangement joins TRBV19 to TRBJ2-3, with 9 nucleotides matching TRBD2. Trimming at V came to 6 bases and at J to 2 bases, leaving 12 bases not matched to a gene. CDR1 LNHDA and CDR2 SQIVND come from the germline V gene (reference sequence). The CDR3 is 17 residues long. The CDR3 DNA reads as TGTGCCAGTAGCCGAGGGGTGCGGGGGGGATTCACAGATACGCAGTATTTT. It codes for CASSRGVRGGFTDTQYF.

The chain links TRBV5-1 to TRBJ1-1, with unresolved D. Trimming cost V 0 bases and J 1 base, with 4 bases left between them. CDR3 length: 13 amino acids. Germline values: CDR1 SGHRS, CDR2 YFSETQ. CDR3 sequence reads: CASSLVRNTEAFF. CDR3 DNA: TGCGCCAGCAGCTTGGTCAGGAACACTGAAGCTTTCTTT.

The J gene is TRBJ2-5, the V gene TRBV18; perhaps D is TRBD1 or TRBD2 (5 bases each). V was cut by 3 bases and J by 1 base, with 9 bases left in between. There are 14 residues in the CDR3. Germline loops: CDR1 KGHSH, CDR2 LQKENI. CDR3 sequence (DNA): TGTGCCAGCTCACCGGCAGGGACCCAAGAGACCCAGTACTTC. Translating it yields CASSPAGTQETQYF.

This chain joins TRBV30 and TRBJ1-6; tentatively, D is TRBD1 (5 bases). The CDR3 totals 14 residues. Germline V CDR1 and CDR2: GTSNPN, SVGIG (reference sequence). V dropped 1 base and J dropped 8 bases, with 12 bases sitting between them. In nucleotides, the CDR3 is TGTGCCTGGAGTGGGACAATAGGGTATTCACCCCTCCACTTT. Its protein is CAWSGTIGYSPLHF.